The rows below give T cell receptor beta chains drawn from one sample of a study of metastatic and nonmetastatic thyroid tumors. TCRdb re-called the PCR reads through MiXCR. Found here are about 21,000 clones, approximately 22% of them singletons; the top ten hold about 9.4%. The material sequenced was tumor tissue. These receptors all come from a male donor with papillary thyroid cancer or a benign thyroid nodule (not recorded which). Some clones in this sample may be carry-over from other donors' samples. Each CDR3 is given with its conserved first and last residue. The D gene is left open where the match is weak. Clone sizes are given selectively: once, few, many, or a class where the clone is expanded.

CDR3 DNA: TGTGCCAGCAGTCTAAGACTAGCGGGAGTGAGTCAGTTCTTC
CDR3 protein: CASSLRLAGVSQFF
J gene: TRBJ2-1
D gene: TRBD2
V gene: TRBV28
CDR3 length: 14
clone size: many

CDR3 DNA: TGTGCCAGCAGCTCAAGGGGAGGGACGGGCAATCAGCCCCAGCATTTT
CDR3 protein: CASSSRGGTGNQPQHF
J gene: TRBJ1-5
D gene: .
V gene: TRBV5-5
CDR3 length: 16
clone size: large

CDR3 DNA: TGTGCCAGCAGCCCCAAGGGGGGACTAGAAAGCACAGATACGCAGTATTTT
CDR3 protein: CASSPKGGLESTDTQYF
J gene: TRBJ2-3
D gene: TRBD2
V gene: TRBV7-3
CDR3 length: 17
clone size: many

CDR3 DNA: TGCGCCAGCAGCGGGGGACAGGTAGGGTTCGACGAGCAGTACTTC
CDR3 protein: CASSGGQVGFDEQYF
J gene: TRBJ2-7
D gene: TRBD1
V gene: TRBV5-1
CDR3 length: 15
clone size: many

CDR3 DNA: TGTGCCAGTAGTACACTCAGTGTTGAAAAACTGTTTTTT
CDR3 protein: CASSTLSVEKLFF
J gene: TRBJ1-4
D gene: .
V gene: TRBV19
CDR3 length: 13
clone size: many

CDR3 DNA: TGTGCGATCAGTGATTCTCGCCAGTCTGAAGCTTTCTTT
CDR3 protein: CAISDSRQSEAFF
J gene: TRBJ1-1
D gene: .
V gene: TRBV10-3
CDR3 length: 13
clone size: once

CDR3 DNA: TGTGCCAGTATTGACAGGAAATTAGCCAAAAACATTCAGTACTTC
CDR3 protein: CASIDRKLAKNIQYF
J gene: TRBJ2-4
D gene: .
V gene: TRBV19
CDR3 length: 15
clone size: many

CDR3 DNA: TGTGCCGTACGACAGTCCCTCCAAGAGACCCAGTACTTC
CDR3 protein: CAVRQSLQETQYF
J gene: TRBJ2-5
D gene: .
V gene: TRBV10-3
CDR3 length: 13
clone size: many

CDR3 DNA: TGTGCCACCAGCAGAGACAAAGGGAGCAATCAGCCCCAGCATTTT
CDR3 protein: CATSRDKGSNQPQHF
J gene: TRBJ1-5
D gene: .
V gene: TRBV15
CDR3 length: 15
clone size: many

CDR3 DNA: TGTGCCAGCAGTTACATGCTCTCTGGGGCCAACGTCCTGACTTTC
CDR3 protein: CASSYMLSGANVLTF
J gene: TRBJ2-6
D gene: .
V gene: TRBV6-2/TRBV6-3
CDR3 length: 15
clone size: many

CDR3 DNA: TGTGCCAGCAGTTCGACAGGGAGGGATTCACCCCTCCACTTT
CDR3 protein: CASSSTGRDSPLHF
J gene: TRBJ1-6
D gene: TRBD1
V gene: TRBV27
CDR3 length: 14
clone size: many

CDR3 DNA: TGTGCCAGTAGCGACAGGTTCGCTGAAGCTTTCTTT
CDR3 protein: CASSDRFAEAFF
J gene: TRBJ1-1
D gene: .
V gene: TRBV19
CDR3 length: 12
clone size: many

CDR3 DNA: TGTGCCACCAACAGGGCCGGCACTATCGCCTACGAGCAGTACTTC
CDR3 protein: CATNRAGTIAYEQYF
J gene: TRBJ2-7
D gene: .
V gene: TRBV15
CDR3 length: 15
clone size: few

CDR3 DNA: TGCGCCAGCAGCTTTGGCGGGAGGGATGAGCAGTTCTTC
CDR3 protein: CASSFGGRDEQFF
J gene: TRBJ2-1
D gene: TRBD2
V gene: TRBV5-1
CDR3 length: 13
clone size: many

CDR3 DNA: TGTGCCAGCAGTTTTTACCTGAGAAGGCACAATGAGCAGTTCTTC
CDR3 protein: CASSFYLRRHNEQFF
J gene: TRBJ2-1
D gene: .
V gene: TRBV12-3/TRBV12-4
CDR3 length: 15
clone size: many

CDR3 DNA: TGTGCCAGCAAGACAAGGCAGGGTGAAAAACTGTTTTTT
CDR3 protein: CASKTRQGEKLFF
J gene: TRBJ1-4
D gene: .
V gene: TRBV28
CDR3 length: 13
clone size: many

CDR3 DNA: TGTGCCAGCAGTTTATTTGAGGGGCATCAGCCCCAGCATTTT
CDR3 protein: CASSLFEGHQPQHF
J gene: TRBJ1-5
D gene: .
V gene: TRBV28
CDR3 length: 14
clone size: many

CDR3 DNA: TGCGCCAGCAGCTTCTCAGGACAGGAGGGGACTGAAGCTTTCTTT
CDR3 protein: CASSFSGQEGTEAFF
J gene: TRBJ1-1
D gene: TRBD1
V gene: TRBV5-1
CDR3 length: 15
clone size: many

CDR3 DNA: TGTGCCAGCAGTGAGATATTCGACGGACGCAGGAACACTGAAGCTTTCTTT
CDR3 protein: CASSEIFDGRRNTEAFF
J gene: TRBJ1-1
D gene: .
V gene: TRBV2
CDR3 length: 17
clone size: many

CDR3 DNA: TGCGCCAGCAGCCAAGAGGGACAGGTCACAGATACGCAGTATTTT
CDR3 protein: CASSQEGQVTDTQYF
J gene: TRBJ2-3
D gene: TRBD1
V gene: TRBV4-3
CDR3 length: 15
clone size: .

CDR3 DNA: TGCAGTGCTAGAAAGGCGGGATCGAACACCGGGGAGCTGTTTTTT
CDR3 protein: CSARKAGSNTGELFF
J gene: TRBJ2-2
D gene: .
V gene: TRBV20-1
CDR3 length: 15
clone size: .

CDR3 DNA: TGCGCCAGCAGCCGGGACTCCATGGATACGCAGTATTTT
CDR3 protein: CASSRDSMDTQYF
J gene: TRBJ2-3
D gene: .
V gene: TRBV4-1
CDR3 length: 13
clone size: many

CDR3 DNA: TGTGCCAGCAGTTCCAGCCGACAGGGATACTATGGCTACACCTTC
CDR3 protein: CASSSSRQGYYGYTF
J gene: TRBJ1-2
D gene: TRBD1
V gene: TRBV28
CDR3 length: 15
clone size: many

CDR3 DNA: TGCAGTGCTAGAAGGACAAACATTCAGTACTTC
CDR3 protein: CSARRTNIQYF
J gene: TRBJ2-4
D gene: .
V gene: TRBV20-1
CDR3 length: 11
clone size: .

CDR3 DNA: TGCGCCAGCAGGACCACTAGCGGGAGGTTGAACGGGGAGCTGTTTTTT
CDR3 protein: CASRTTSGRLNGELFF
J gene: TRBJ2-2
D gene: TRBD2
V gene: TRBV5-1
CDR3 length: 16
clone size: many

CDR3 DNA: TGTGCCAGCAGCGTACAGGGCACAGATACGCAGTATTTT
CDR3 protein: CASSVQGTDTQYF
J gene: TRBJ2-3
D gene: .
V gene: TRBV9
CDR3 length: 13
clone size: many

CDR3 DNA: TGTGCCAGTAGTTTCGTCCGATCACCCCTCCACTTT
CDR3 protein: CASSFVRSPLHF
J gene: TRBJ1-6
D gene: .
V gene: TRBV19
CDR3 length: 12
clone size: many

CDR3 DNA: TGTGCCAGCAGCGGCACTGGACCCGGTACGGAAAAACTGTTTTTT
CDR3 protein: CASSGTGPGTEKLFF
J gene: TRBJ1-4
D gene: .
V gene: TRBV5-5
CDR3 length: 15
clone size: many

CDR3 DNA: TGCAGCGTTTACCCTTCCGACAGGGGAAACCTAAACATTCAGTACTTC
CDR3 protein: CSVYPSDRGNLNIQYF
J gene: TRBJ2-4
D gene: TRBD1
V gene: TRBV29-1
CDR3 length: 16
clone size: many

CDR3 DNA: TGCAGTGCTAGGACAGTTAGCAATCAGCCCCAGCATTTT
CDR3 protein: CSARTVSNQPQHF
J gene: TRBJ1-5
D gene: .
V gene: TRBV20-1
CDR3 length: 13
clone size: .

CDR3 DNA: TGTGCCAGTAAAAATGACGGAGGTCGCGGCTACACCTTC
CDR3 protein: CASKNDGGRGYTF
J gene: TRBJ1-2
D gene: .
V gene: TRBV19
CDR3 length: 13
clone size: many